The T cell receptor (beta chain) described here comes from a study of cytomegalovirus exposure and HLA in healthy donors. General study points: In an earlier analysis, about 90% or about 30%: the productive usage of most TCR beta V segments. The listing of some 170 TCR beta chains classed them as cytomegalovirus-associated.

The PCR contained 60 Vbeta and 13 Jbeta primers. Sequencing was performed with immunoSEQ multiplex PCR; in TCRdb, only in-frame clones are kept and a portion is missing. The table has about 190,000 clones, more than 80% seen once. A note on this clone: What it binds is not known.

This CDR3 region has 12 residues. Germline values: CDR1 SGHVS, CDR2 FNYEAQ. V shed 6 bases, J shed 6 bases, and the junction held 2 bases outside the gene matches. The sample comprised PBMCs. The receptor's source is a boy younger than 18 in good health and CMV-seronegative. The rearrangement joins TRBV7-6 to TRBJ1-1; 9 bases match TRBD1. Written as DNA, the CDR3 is TGTGCCAGCAGGGGACAGGGTCCTGAAGCTTTCTTT. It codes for CASRGQGPEAFF.